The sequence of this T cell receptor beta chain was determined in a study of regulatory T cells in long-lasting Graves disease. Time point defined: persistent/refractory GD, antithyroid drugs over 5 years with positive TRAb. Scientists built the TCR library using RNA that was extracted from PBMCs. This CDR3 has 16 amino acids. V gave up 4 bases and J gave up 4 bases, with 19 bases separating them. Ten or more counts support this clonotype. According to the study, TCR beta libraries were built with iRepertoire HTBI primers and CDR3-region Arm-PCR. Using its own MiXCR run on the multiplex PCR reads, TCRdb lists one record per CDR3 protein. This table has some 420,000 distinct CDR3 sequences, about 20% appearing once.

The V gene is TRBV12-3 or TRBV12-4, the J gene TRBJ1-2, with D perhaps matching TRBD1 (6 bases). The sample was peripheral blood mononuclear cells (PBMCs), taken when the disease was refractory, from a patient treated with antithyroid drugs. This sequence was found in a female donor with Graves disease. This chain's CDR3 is CASSSGGARGSYGYTF. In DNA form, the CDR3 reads TGTGCCAGCAGTTCTGGGGGGGCGCGAGGTAGCTATGGCTACACCTTC.